This is a list of T cell receptor beta chains from one sample in a study of blood T cell repertoires in COVID-19. The method was immunoSEQ multiplex PCR; TCRdb's version includes in-frame clones alone and lacks a portion of them. Of around 260,000 clones listed, 70% to 90% are singletons. The source material was PBMCs or T cells enriched from blood (not recorded which). Source of these receptors: a woman aged 25 to 39 who had recovered from COVID-19. Each CDR3 is given with its conserved first and last residue. D genes are given only for firm matches. Clone size is shown for a subset of rows, as once, few, many or a class of expanded clone.

cdr3_nt cdr3_aa j_call v_call clone_size d_call
TGTGCCAGCAGCAAGATTAGCTACGAGCAGTACTTC CASSKISYEQYF TRBJ2-7 TRBV5-5 . .
TGTGCCAGCAGCGTAGATGCGTCAGGAGGCACTGAAGCTTTCTTT CASSVDASGGTEAFF TRBJ1-1 TRBV9 . .
TGTGCCAGCAGCGTCGACAGGGGATCCCAAGAGACCCAGTACTTC CASSVDRGSQETQYF TRBJ2-5 TRBV9 . TRBD1
TGTGCCAGCTCAGACTCGGCAGGGGTTCATGGCTACACCTTC CASSDSAGVHGYTF TRBJ1-2 TRBV18 . .
TGCGCCAGCAGCCCCCCTCTGACAGGGGAAGCTTTCTTT CASSPPLTGEAFF TRBJ1-1 TRBV4-1 . TRBD1
TGTGCCAGCTCACCGGGCAGGGCCAGCTCCTACAATGAGCAGTTCTTC CASSPGRASSYNEQFF TRBJ2-1 TRBV18 . .
TGTGCCAGCACTAGCGGGGGGGCCAACGAGCAGTACTTC CASTSGGANEQYF TRBJ2-7 TRBV2 . TRBD2
TGCGCCAGCAGCTTGGTACTAGCGGGGGACTTATTCACCGGGGAGCTGTTTTTT CASSLVLAGDLFTGELFF TRBJ2-2 TRBV5-1 . TRBD2
TGTGCCAGTAGTCCTATAAACTCTCTAGCGGGAGATTCAGATACGCAGTATTTT CASSPINSLAGDSDTQYF TRBJ2-3 TRBV19 . TRBD2
TGCGCCAGCAGCTTATCCGAGTATGAGCAGTTCTTC CASSLSEYEQFF TRBJ2-1 TRBV5-1 . .
TGTGCCAGCAGTTACTGGGAACAGGGCATCTATGGCTACACCTTC CASSYWEQGIYGYTF TRBJ1-2 TRBV6-5 once .
TGTGCCAGTAGCCCCATCGCACAGAACACTGAAGCTTTCTTT CASSPIAQNTEAFF TRBJ1-1 TRBV19 . .
TGCGCCAGCAGCCGACAGCGATCCACAGATACGCAGTATTTT CASSRQRSTDTQYF TRBJ2-3 TRBV10-1 . .
TGTGCCAGCAGCCAAGGGACTAGCTCCTACGAGCAGTACTTC CASSQGTSSYEQYF TRBJ2-7 TRBV4-2 . TRBD2
TGTGCCAGCAGTCCTACTCGACAGGGGCGCACAGATACGCAGTATTTT CASSPTRQGRTDTQYF TRBJ2-3 TRBV3-1/TRBV3-2 . TRBD1
TGTGCCAGCTGTTGGACAGGGAACTATGGCTACACCTTC CASCWTGNYGYTF TRBJ1-2 TRBV19 . TRBD1
TGCGCCAGCAGCCTGGGACAGGGGAGCAATCAGCCCCAGCATTTT CASSLGQGSNQPQHF TRBJ1-5 TRBV5-1 once TRBD1
TGTGCCAGCAGTGGGGGAGGGCCCTACACCGGGGAGCTGTTTTTT CASSGGGPYTGELFF TRBJ2-2 TRBV28 . TRBD2
TGTGCCAGCAGCCTTGGCGGGGTCACAGATACGCAGTATTTT CASSLGGVTDTQYF TRBJ2-3 TRBV3-1/TRBV3-2 . .
TGCGCCAGCAGCTTGACTAGCGGGAGCACAGATACGCAGTATTTT CASSLTSGSTDTQYF TRBJ2-3 TRBV5-1 . TRBD2
TGTGCCAGCAGCCAAGGACAGCCTCCTTACGAGCAGTACTTC CASSQGQPPYEQYF TRBJ2-7 TRBV14 once .
TGTGCCAACGTTAGACAGGGGGGCGATTCTGGGGCCAACGTCCTGACTTTC CANVRQGGDSGANVLTF TRBJ2-6 TRBV30 . TRBD1
TGTGCCACCAGCAGAGACGGGAGGGGTCGCAATGAGCAGTTCTTC CATSRDGRGRNEQFF TRBJ2-1 TRBV15 . TRBD2
TGTGCCAGCAGTGAGAGTTACGGCTACACCTTC CASSESYGYTF TRBJ1-2 TRBV6-1 . .
TGTGCCAGTTCCCCCGGGACAGGGGGCATGGTACAGCCCCAGCATTTT CASSPGTGGMVQPQHF TRBJ1-5 TRBV10-3 . TRBD1
TGCGCCAGCAGTGGGTCGAACAGGGGAAATGAGCAGTTCTTC CASSGSNRGNEQFF TRBJ2-1 TRBV10-1 . TRBD1
TGCAGCGTCGATCGGGGGGGAGAGTACAATGAGCAGTTCTTC CSVDRGGEYNEQFF TRBJ2-1 TRBV29-1 . TRBD2
TGTGCCAGCAGCTCACTAAATGAGCAGTTCTTC CASSSLNEQFF TRBJ2-1 TRBV11-2 . .
TGTGCCAGCAGCTTAGATTGGCGGGACAGGGAAAAGACCCAGTACTTC CASSLDWRDREKTQYF TRBJ2-5 TRBV7-9 . TRBD1
TGTGCCAGCAACCCTGGACTAGCGGGAGAGGGTTATACGCAGTATTTT CASNPGLAGEGYTQYF TRBJ2-3 TRBV2 . TRBD2
TGCGCCAGCAGCCATTATGGGACAGAGAATTCACCCCTCCACTTT CASSHYGTENSPLHF TRBJ1-6 TRBV4-1 . TRBD1
TGTGCCAGCAGCTTAGTGGGAGCGGCTGAAGCTTTCTTT CASSLVGAAEAFF TRBJ1-1 TRBV11-2 . .
TGCGCCAGCAGTGAATGGCCCCCGGACAGAATAAATTATTGGACTGAAGCTTTCTTT CASSEWPPDRINYWTEAFF TRBJ1-1 TRBV10-2 . .
TGTGCCAGCTCACCAACTTCGACTAAGCGGGGTTACGAGCAGTACTTC CASSPTSTKRGYEQYF TRBJ2-7 TRBV18 . TRBD2
TGTGCCAGCAGTTGGGTAGCGGGGAGCTCCTACGAGCAGTACTTC CASSWVAGSSYEQYF TRBJ2-7 TRBV27 . TRBD2
TGTGCCAGCAGCCGGGGGAACCCCTACTATGGCTACACCTTC CASSRGNPYYGYTF TRBJ1-2 TRBV7-9 . .
TGTGCCAGCAGCTTATCACTTGAAGCTTTCTTT CASSLSLEAFF TRBJ1-1 TRBV7-9 . .
TGTGCCTGGAGTGACGGACTAGCAGATACGCAGTATTTT CAWSDGLADTQYF TRBJ2-3 TRBV30 . TRBD2
TGTGCCAGTAGTATGAAGCGGGGTAACAATGAGCAGTTCTTC CASSMKRGNNEQFF TRBJ2-1 TRBV19 . TRBD2
TGTGCCACCAGCAGAGCAGTGTACAATGAGCAGTTCTTC CATSRAVYNEQFF TRBJ2-1 TRBV15 . .
TGTGCCAGCAGCCAAGATCTAGGGAGGACAGGCCAAGAGACCCAGTACTTC CASSQDLGRTGQETQYF TRBJ2-5 TRBV3-1/TRBV3-2 . .
TGTGCCATCAGTGAGTCGACACCGGGACAGCCAATCTTC CAISESTPGQPIF TRBJ2-1 TRBV10-3 . TRBD1
TGTGCCAGCATCGGCGGGACTAACCTTCCTTGGGCAGATACGCAGTATTTT CASIGGTNLPWADTQYF TRBJ2-3 TRBV2 . TRBD2
TGTGCCACCGAAAACCTCGGACAGGGAAGGGGAGGCTACACCTTC CATENLGQGRGGYTF TRBJ1-2 TRBV6-5 once TRBD1
TGTGCCAGCAGTTCCCGGGACACATCGCCCCAGCATTTT CASSSRDTSPQHF TRBJ1-5 TRBV11-2 . .
TGTGCCAGCAGTGAGACAGCGTTCGGAAACACCATATATTTT CASSETAFGNTIYF TRBJ1-3 TRBV6-1 . .
TGTGCCACCAGTGACATCCGGGACACCACCATCGATGAGCAGTTCTTC CATSDIRDTTIDEQFF TRBJ2-1 TRBV24-1 once .
TGTGCCAGCACCGTCGTGGGCACCGGTGATGGCTACACCTTC CASTVVGTGDGYTF TRBJ1-2 TRBV2 once .
TGTGCCAGCAGCCCCGGGACACCGAACACCGGGGAGCTGTTTTTT CASSPGTPNTGELFF TRBJ2-2 TRBV7-3 . .
TGTGCCAGCAGTCTCCCCTCCGGGACAGGGGGACTCTATGGCTACACCTTC CASSLPSGTGGLYGYTF TRBJ1-2 TRBV27 . TRBD1
TGTGCCAGCAGTTTATTCCCCGGAGTGGGACTGGGCACAGATACGCAGTATTTT CASSLFPGVGLGTDTQYF TRBJ2-3 TRBV27 . .
TGTGCCAGCAGCCGCAGCGGGGAAATCGGGGGCTATGGCTACACCTTC CASSRSGEIGGYGYTF TRBJ1-2 TRBV7-9 . .
TGCGCCAGCAGCTCTACAGGGGGAGGTGGCACTGAAGCTTTCTTT CASSSTGGGGTEAFF TRBJ1-1 TRBV5-1 . TRBD1
TGTGCCAGCAATCCAATGCGGGGTGGCTACACCTTC CASNPMRGGYTF TRBJ1-2 TRBV28 . .
TGCAGCGCCGGGGACTCCTCAAATCAGCCCCAGCATTTT CSAGDSSNQPQHF TRBJ1-5 TRBV29-1 few .